This entry concerns a single TCR beta chain. Its cognate antigen is unknown. Germline CDR1 reads LGHNA; CDR2 reads YNFKEQ. The CDR3 has 18 amino acids. Trimming removed 0 bases from V and 5 bases from J, with 17 bases in between. The entry originates in a study of STAT3 mutations in large granular lymphocyte leukemia. In the study overall: Roughly half of the longitudinally sequenced T-LGLL patients carried detectable canonical activating STAT3 mutations. Over half of T-LGLL patients had one or more immunosuppressive regimens. Study outcomes and limitations: In T-cell large granular lymphocyte leukemia, about half of patients showed multiple immunodominant subclonotypes. Differing intervals and regimens complicate linking therapy response to clone burden. In about 35% of the 18 patients, new TCR clonotypes emerged after therapy.

The assay was immunoSEQ multiplex PCR, and TCRdb's table has in-frame clones only and misses some. The data hold 4,500 to 5,500 clones, with 70% to 80% observed a single time. V usage is TRBV4-2 and J usage is TRBJ1-6; D possibly corresponds to TRBD1 (6 bases). This sequence originates from a human donor with T large granular lymphocyte leukemia. Some clones in this sample may be carry-over from other donors' samples. Sequences were obtained from PBMCs. The CDR3 DNA reads as TGTGCCAGCAGCCAAGAGGTGGGGCAGGGGTTTCATAATTCACCCCTCCACTTT. It translates to CASSQEVGQGFHNSPLHF.